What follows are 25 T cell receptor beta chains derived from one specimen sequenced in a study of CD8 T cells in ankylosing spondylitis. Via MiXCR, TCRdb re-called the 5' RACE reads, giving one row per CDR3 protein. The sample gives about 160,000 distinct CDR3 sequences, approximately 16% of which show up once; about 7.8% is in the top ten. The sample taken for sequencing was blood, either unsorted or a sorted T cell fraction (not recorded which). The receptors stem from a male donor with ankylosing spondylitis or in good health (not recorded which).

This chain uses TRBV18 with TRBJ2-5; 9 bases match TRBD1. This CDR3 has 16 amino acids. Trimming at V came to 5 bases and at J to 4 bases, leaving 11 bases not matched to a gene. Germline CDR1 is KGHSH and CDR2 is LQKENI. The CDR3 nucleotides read TGTGCCAGCTCAACTAACGGCCCGGGACAGGGAGAGACCCAGTACTTC. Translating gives CASSTNGPGQGETQYF.

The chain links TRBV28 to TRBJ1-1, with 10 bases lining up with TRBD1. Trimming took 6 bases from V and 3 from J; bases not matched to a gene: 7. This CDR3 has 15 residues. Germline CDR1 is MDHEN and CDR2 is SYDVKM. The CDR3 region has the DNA TGTGCCAGCAGACGACAGGGGGCCGGTGACACTGAAGCTTTCTTT. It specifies CASRRQGAGDTEAFF. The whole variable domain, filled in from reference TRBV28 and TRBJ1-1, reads DVKVTQSSRYLVKRTGEKVFLECVQDMDHENMFWYRQDPGLGLRLIYFSYDVKMKEKGDIPEGYSVSREKKERFSLILESASTNQTSMYLCASRRQGAGDTEAFFGQGTRLTVV.

CDR3 in DNA: TGTGCCAGCAGTTACAGAGGCCCGATGGAGACCCAGTACTTC. Its translation: CASSYRGPMETQYF. The chain links TRBV6-5 to TRBJ2-5; D remains unclear. The ends were cut back, 2 bases at V and 5 bases at J, with 12 bases in the middle. CDR1 and CDR2 from the germline V gene are MNHEY and SVGAGI. The CDR3 has 14 amino acids.

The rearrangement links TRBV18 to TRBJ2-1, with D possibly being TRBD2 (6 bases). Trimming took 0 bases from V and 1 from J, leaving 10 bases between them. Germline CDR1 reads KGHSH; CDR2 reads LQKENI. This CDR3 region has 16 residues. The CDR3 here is CASSPPIRGSYNEQFF. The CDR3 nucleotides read TGTGCCAGCTCACCACCGATTCGGGGGTCCTACAATGAGCAGTTCTTC.

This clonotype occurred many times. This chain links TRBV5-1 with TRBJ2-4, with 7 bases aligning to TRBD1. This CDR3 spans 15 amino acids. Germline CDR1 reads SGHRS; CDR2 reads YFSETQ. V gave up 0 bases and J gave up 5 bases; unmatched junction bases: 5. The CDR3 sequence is CASSLGGTDQNIQYF. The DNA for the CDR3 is TGCGCCAGCAGCTTGGGAGGGACAGACCAAAACATTCAGTACTTC.

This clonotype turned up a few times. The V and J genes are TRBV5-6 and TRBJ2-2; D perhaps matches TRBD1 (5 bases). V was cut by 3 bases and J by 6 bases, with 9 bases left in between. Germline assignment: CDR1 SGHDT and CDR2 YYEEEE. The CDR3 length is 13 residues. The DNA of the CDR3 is TGTGCCAGCAGCTCCAGGGTCGCCGGGGAGCTGTTTTTT. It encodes CASSSRVAGELFF.

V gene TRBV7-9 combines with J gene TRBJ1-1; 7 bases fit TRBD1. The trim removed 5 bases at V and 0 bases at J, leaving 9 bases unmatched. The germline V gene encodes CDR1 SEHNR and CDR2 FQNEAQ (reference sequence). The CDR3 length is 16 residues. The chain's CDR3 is CASSARQGSLNTEAFF. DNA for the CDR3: TGTGCCAGCAGCGCGAGACAGGGTTCTCTGAACACTGAAGCTTTCTTT.

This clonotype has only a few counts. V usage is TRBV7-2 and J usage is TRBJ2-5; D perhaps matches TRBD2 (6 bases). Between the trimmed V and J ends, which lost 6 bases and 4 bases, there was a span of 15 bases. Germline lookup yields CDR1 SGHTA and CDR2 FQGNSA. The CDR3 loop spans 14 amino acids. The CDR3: CASRDGRRGETQYF. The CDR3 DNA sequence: TGTGCCAGCAGGGATGGACGGAGGGGAGAGACCCAGTACTTC.

DNA for the CDR3: TGTGCCATCAGTGAGGCGGGAGGGCCAAATGAGCAGTTCTTC. Translation gives CAISEAGGPNEQFF. The gene calls are TRBV10-3 and TRBJ2-1, with 9 nucleotides matching TRBD2. This CDR3 comprises 14 residues. The germline CDR1 and CDR2 sequences are ENHRY and SYGVKD. V gave up 2 bases and J gave up 7 bases; unmatched junction bases: 3.

In DNA, the CDR3 is TGTGCCAGCAGCTTAGAGGGCGGGGCTAGCGGATACACCGGGGAGCTGTTTTTT. It specifies CASSLEGGASGYTGELFF. The chain employs TRBV11-2 and TRBJ2-2, with TRBD2 matching 7 bases. J gave up 3 bases and V 0 bases, and 10 bases lay outside the gene matches. There are 18 residues in the CDR3. Per the germline V gene, CDR1 is SGHAT and CDR2 is FQNNGV.

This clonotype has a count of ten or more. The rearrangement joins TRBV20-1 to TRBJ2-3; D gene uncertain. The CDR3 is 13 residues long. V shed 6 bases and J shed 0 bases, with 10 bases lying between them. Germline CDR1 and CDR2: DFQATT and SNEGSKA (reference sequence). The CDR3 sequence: CSALSASTDTQYF. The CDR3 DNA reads TGCAGTGCCCTGAGTGCTAGCACAGATACGCAGTATTTT.

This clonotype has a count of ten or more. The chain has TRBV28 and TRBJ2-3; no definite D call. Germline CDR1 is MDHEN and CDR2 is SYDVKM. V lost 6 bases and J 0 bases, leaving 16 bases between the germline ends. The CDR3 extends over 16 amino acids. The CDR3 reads CASRALGSSSTDTQYF. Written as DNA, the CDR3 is TGTGCCAGCAGGGCCCTAGGAAGCTCTAGCACAGATACGCAGTATTTT.

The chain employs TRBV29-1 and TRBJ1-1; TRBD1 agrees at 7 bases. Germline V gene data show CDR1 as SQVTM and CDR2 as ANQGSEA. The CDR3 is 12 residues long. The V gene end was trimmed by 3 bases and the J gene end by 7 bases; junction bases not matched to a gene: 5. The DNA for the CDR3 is TGCAGCGTTGACCCCGACAGGGTTGAAGCTTTCTTT. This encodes CSVDPDRVEAFF.

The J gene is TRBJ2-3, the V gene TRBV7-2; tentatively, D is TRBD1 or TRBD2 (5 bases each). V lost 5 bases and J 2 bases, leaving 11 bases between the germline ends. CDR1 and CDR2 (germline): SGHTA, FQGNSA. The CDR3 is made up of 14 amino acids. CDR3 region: CASSRDLYTDTQYF. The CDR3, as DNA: TGTGCCAGCAGCCGGGACCTATACACAGATACGCAGTATTTT. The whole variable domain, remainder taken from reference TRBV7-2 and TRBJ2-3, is GAGVSQSPSNKVTEKGKDVELRCDPISGHTALYWYRQSLGQGLEFLIYFQGNSAPDKSGLPSDRFSAERTGGSVSTLTIQRTQQEDSAVYLCASSRDLYTDTQYFGPGTRLTVL.

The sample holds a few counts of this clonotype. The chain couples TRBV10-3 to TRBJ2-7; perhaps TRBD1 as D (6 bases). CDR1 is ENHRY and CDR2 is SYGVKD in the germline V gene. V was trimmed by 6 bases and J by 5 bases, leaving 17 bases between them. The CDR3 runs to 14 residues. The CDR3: CAISDRMSRNEQYF. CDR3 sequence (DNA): TGTGCCATCAGCGACAGGATGAGTAGGAACGAGCAGTACTTC.

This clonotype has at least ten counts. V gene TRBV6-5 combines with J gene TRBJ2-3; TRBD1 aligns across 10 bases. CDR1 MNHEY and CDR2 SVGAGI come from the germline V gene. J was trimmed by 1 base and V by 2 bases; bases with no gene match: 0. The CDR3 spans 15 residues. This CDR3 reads CASSYGTGGTDTQYF. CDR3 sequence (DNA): TGTGCCAGCAGTTACGGGACAGGGGGCACAGATACGCAGTATTTT.

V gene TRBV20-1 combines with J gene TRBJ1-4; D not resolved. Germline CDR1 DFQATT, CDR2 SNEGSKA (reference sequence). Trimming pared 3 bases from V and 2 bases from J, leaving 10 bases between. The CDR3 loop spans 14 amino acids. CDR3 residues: CSASLRRTNEKLFF. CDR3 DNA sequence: TGCAGTGCTAGTTTACGGCGGACTAATGAAAAACTGTTTTTT.

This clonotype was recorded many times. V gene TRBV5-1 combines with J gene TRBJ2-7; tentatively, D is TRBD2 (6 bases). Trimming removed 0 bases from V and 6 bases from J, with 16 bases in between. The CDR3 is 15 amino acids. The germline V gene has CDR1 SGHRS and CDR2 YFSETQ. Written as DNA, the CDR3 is TGCGCCAGCAGCTTGGAAGGAGGGCAACGGTCCGAGCAGTACTTC. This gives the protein CASSLEGGQRSEQYF. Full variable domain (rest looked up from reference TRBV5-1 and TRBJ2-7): KAGVTQTPRYLIKTRGQQVTLSCSPISGHRSVSWYQQTPGQGLQFLFEYFSETQRNKGNFPGRFSGRQFSNSRSEMNVSTLELGDSALYLCASSLEGGQRSEQYFGPGTRLTVT.

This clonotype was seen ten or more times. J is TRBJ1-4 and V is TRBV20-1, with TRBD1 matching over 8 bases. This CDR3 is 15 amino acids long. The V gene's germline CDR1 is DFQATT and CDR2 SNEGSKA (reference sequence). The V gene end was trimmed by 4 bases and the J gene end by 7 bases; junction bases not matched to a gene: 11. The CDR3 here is CSAKRSRQGAEKLFF. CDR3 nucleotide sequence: TGCAGTGCTAAGAGGTCGAGGCAGGGGGCTGAAAAACTGTTTTTT.

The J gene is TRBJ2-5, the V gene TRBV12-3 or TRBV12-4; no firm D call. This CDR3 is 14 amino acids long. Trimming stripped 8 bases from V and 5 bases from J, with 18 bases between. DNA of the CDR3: TGTGCCAGCCGTAAGACCGATGGGTGGGAGACCCAGTACTTC. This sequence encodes CASRKTDGWETQYF.

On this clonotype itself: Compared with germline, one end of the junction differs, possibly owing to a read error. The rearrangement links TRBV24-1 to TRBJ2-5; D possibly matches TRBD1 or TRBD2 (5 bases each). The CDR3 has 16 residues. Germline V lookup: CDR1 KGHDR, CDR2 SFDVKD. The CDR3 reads CATSDFDRDGQEAQYF. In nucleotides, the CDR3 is TGTGCCACCAGTGACTTTGACCGGGACGGACAAGAGGCCCAGTACTTC.

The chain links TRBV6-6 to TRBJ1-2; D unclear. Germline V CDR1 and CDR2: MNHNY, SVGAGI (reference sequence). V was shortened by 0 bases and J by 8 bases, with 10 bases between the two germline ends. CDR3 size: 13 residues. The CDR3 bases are TGTGCCAGCAGTTACTCCAGGATCGAGGGCTACACCTTC. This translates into CASSYSRIEGYTF.

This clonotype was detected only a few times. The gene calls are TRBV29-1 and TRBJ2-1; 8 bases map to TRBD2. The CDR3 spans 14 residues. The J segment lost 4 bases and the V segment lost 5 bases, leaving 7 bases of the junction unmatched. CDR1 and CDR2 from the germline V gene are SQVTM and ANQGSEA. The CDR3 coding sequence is TGCAGCGTTAATGGCGGGAGGCAGTACAATGAGCAGTTCTTC. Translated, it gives CSVNGGRQYNEQFF.

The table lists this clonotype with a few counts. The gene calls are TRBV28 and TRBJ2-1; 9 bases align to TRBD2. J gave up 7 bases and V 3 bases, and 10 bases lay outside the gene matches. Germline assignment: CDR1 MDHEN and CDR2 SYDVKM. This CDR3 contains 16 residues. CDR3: CASSFRLASGTNEQFF. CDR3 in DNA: TGTGCCAGCAGTTTCCGCTTGGCTAGCGGGACGAATGAGCAGTTCTTC.

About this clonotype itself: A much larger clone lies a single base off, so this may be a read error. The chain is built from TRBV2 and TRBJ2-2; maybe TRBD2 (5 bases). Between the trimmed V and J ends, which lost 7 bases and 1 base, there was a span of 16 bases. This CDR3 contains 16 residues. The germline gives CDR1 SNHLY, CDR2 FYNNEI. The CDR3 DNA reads TGTGCCAGCATTCGGAGGACTTGCGGGAACACCGGGGAGCTGTTTTTT. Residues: CASIRRTCGNTGELFF. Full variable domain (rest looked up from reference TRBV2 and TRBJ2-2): EPEVTQTPSHQVTQMGQEVILRCVPISNHLYFYWYRQILGQKVEFLVSFYNNEISEKSEIFDDQFSVERPDGSNFTLKIRSTKLEDSAMYFCASIRRTCGNTGELFFGEGSRLTVL.